The 13 T cell receptor beta chains in this list originate from one sample, sequenced in a study of graft-versus-host responses after intestinal transplantation. Produced via immunoSEQ multiplex PCR; TCRdb's table is partial and in-frame only. This table has fewer than 90,000 clones, approximately 94% appearing once. No cognate antigen is known for these TCRs. Sequenced here: unstimulated CD4+ T cells sorted from spleen or lymph node cells, sampled before transplant. The receptors were gathered from a human donor who was the organ donor for an intestinal transplant.

The J gene is TRBJ2-6, the V gene TRBV27; D is perhaps TRBD1 (6 bases). From germline, CDR1 is MNHEY and CDR2 SMNVEV (reference sequence). The CDR3 runs 18 residues. With 7 bases removed from V and 1 base from J, the gap between germline ends came to 20 bases. In DNA form, the CDR3 reads TGTGCCAGCACTCCACTCCGGGGCAGGGGTTCTGGGGCCAACGTCCTGACTTTC. Translating it yields CASTPLRGRGSGANVLTF.

V gene TRBV7-9 combines with J gene TRBJ2-4; tentative D call: TRBD1 (6 bases). V lost 5 bases and J 2 bases, leaving 10 bases between the germline ends. The CDR3 spans 14 residues. Germline loops: CDR1 SEHNR, CDR2 FQNEAQ (reference sequence). CDR3 sequence: CASSHTGSKNIQYF. The CDR3 coding sequence is TGTGCCAGCAGCCACACAGGGTCCAAAAACATTCAGTACTTC.

The V gene is TRBV10-2, the J gene TRBJ1-4; weak D call: TRBD1 (6 bases). The CDR3 is 14 amino acids. The germline gives CDR1 WSHSY, CDR2 SAAADI. V dropped 9 bases and J dropped 4 bases, with 15 bases sitting between them. The CDR3 coding sequence is TGCGCCAGTCTTCGGACAGAATATAATGAAAAACTGTTTTTT. Translated, it gives CASLRTEYNEKLFF.

The chain links TRBV11-3 to TRBJ1-1, with unresolved D. The CDR3 runs 12 residues. Deletions cut 2 bases from V and 7 bases from J, with 8 bases between. Germline values: CDR1 SGHNT, CDR2 YENEEA. Written as DNA, the CDR3 is TGTGCCAGCAGCTTATTTTCCGATGAAGCTTTCTTT. Protein product: CASSLFSDEAFF.

The rearrangement joins TRBV19 to TRBJ1-5, with 10 bases identical to TRBD1. With 10 bases clipped from V and 7 bases from J, the junction kept 7 bases outside the gene matches. CDR3 size: 13 residues. CDR1 and CDR2 from the germline V gene are LNHDA and SQIVND (reference sequence). The CDR3 nucleotides are TGTGCCACCGCCGGGACAGGGGTCCAGCCCCAGCATTTT. Translating it yields CATAGTGVQPQHF.

The chain recombines TRBV5-6 with TRBJ1-1; D uncertain. Germline loops: CDR1 SGHDT, CDR2 YYEEEE. Trimming took 1 base from V and 0 from J, leaving 7 bases between them. The CDR3 is 14 residues long. CDR3 in amino acids: CASSLKGLNTEAFF. The CDR3 DNA follows: TGTGCCAGCAGCTTGAAAGGTCTGAACACTGAAGCTTTCTTT.

This clone was counted a few times. The chain uses TRBV9 and TRBJ1-1; D might be TRBD1 (5 bases). The CDR3 totals 15 residues. Deletions cut 2 bases from V and 3 bases from J, with 14 bases between. Per the germline V gene, CDR1 is SGDLS and CDR2 is YYNGEE. The CDR3 here is CASSVTSGSYTEAFF. CDR3 in DNA: TGTGCCAGCAGCGTCACCTCAGGGTCCTACACTGAAGCTTTCTTT.

This chain connects TRBV6-6 to TRBJ2-1; TRBD1 might be the D (5 bases). Trimming stripped 0 bases from V and 2 bases from J, with 8 bases between. Germline V gene data show CDR1 as MNHNY and CDR2 as SVGAGI (reference sequence). The CDR3 spans 15 residues. CDR3 sequence: CASSYSTEAYNEQFF. The CDR3, as DNA: TGTGCCAGCAGTTACTCGACAGAGGCCTACAATGAGCAGTTCTTC.

This clone was recorded only once. The CDR3 nucleotides read TGTGCCAGCAGAGACCGGGGGAGCTCCTACGAGCAGTACTTC. Protein sequence: CASRDRGSSYEQYF. This sequence joins TRBV2 and TRBJ2-7; weak D call: TRBD2 (6 bases). Germline lookup yields CDR1 SNHLY and CDR2 FYNNEI. V lost 6 bases and J lost 0, with 12 bases in between. The CDR3 runs 14 residues.

This rearrangement joins TRBV18 to TRBJ2-3; 8 bases align to TRBD1. With V trimmed by 8 bases and J by 2 bases, 6 bases remained unmatched. In germline, CDR1 is KGHSH, CDR2 LQKENI. The CDR3 length is 14 residues. The CDR3 spells CASEQQGVTDTQYF. DNA for the CDR3: TGTGCCAGCGAACAACAGGGGGTCACAGATACGCAGTATTTT. The full variable domain, in which reference TRBV18 and TRBJ2-3 provide the parts outside the CDR3, is NAGVMQNPRHLVRRRGQEARLRCSPMKGHSHVYWYRQLPEEGLKFMVYLQKENIIDESGMPKERFSAEFPKEGPSILRIQQVVRGDSAAYFCASEQQGVTDTQYFGPGTRLTVL.

The rearrangement links TRBV30 to TRBJ2-7; perhaps TRBD1 as D (6 bases). V was pared by 1 base and J by 6 bases, with 16 bases between. CDR1 and CDR2 (germline): GTSNPN, SVGIG (reference sequence). This CDR3 has 14 amino acids. The CDR3 protein is CAWSGGGRTVEQYF. CDR3 coding DNA: TGTGCCTGGAGTGGTGGGGGTAGGACAGTCGAGCAGTACTTC.

The rearrangement links TRBV4-2 to TRBJ2-3; a possible D gene is TRBD2 (6 bases). Germline CDR1 and CDR2: LGHNA and YNFKEQ. This CDR3 is built from 16 residues. The ends were cut back, 4 bases at V and 2 bases at J, with 16 bases in the middle. The CDR3 nucleotides are TGTGCCAGCAGCCTGACGACTAGTTCGGCCACAGATACGCAGTATTTT. Its translation: CASSLTTSSATDTQYF.

V and J are TRBV7-2 and TRBJ2-7; D is perhaps TRBD2 (5 bases). Trimming took 4 bases from V and 0 from J, leaving 13 bases between them. Per the germline V gene, CDR1 is SGHTA and CDR2 is FQGNSA. This CDR3 has 15 residues. The CDR3: CASSWVSAGSYEQYF. The CDR3 DNA is TGTGCCAGCAGCTGGGTGAGCGCGGGCTCCTACGAGCAGTACTTC.